These T cell receptor beta chains were read from a single sample in a study of response to subunit inactivated influenza vaccine. TCRdb reanalysed the RT-PCR reads using MiXCR and keeps one entry per CDR3 protein. The data contain more than 450,000 distinct CDR3 sequences, less than 8% of them singletons. The starting material was PBMCs from blood, obtained 23 to 25 months after vaccination. The source is a man aged 50-75 years who received an inactivated influenza vaccine. Each CDR3 is given with its conserved first and last residue. The D gene is left open where the match is weak. Expanded clones are given a class, and other clones once, few, many or no size at all.

many	TRBJ2-1	TRBV20-1	.	TGCAGTGCTAGGTGGGGCGTCTACAATGAGCAGTTCTTC	CSARWGVYNEQFF
many	TRBJ1-3	TRBV5-1	TRBD1	TGCGCCAGCAGCGTGACAGGGACTGGAAACACCATATATTTT	CASSVTGTGNTIYF
few	TRBJ2-3	TRBV7-2	.	TGTGCCAGCAGCTTATCCAGTTGGGATGGAGATACGCAGTATTTT	CASSLSSWDGDTQYF
many	TRBJ2-6	TRBV6-2/TRBV6-3	TRBD2	TGTGCCAGCAGTACCCTACCAAATAGCGGGAGGGCCCTCGGGGCCAACGTCCTGACTTTC	CASSTLPNSGRALGANVLTF
few	TRBJ1-3	TRBV7-2	.	TGTGCCAGCAGCCGAAGAGAGTCTGGAAACACCATATATTTT	CASSRRESGNTIYF
.	TRBJ2-3	TRBV5-1	TRBD1	TGCGCCAGCAGCTCGGCACAGGGGTTAGATACGCAGTATTTT	CASSSAQGLDTQYF
.	TRBJ2-2	TRBV5-5	.	TGTGCCAGCAGCTTTCCCTCGCGTGCCGGGGAGCTGTTTTTT	CASSFPSRAGELFF
few	TRBJ2-1	TRBV28	.	TGTGCCGTCACCCGGCTGGCGACAATCGGCAATGAGCAGTTCTTC	CAVTRLATIGNEQFF
.	TRBJ2-1	TRBV9	TRBD1	TGTGCCAGCAGCCCCCTCGACAGGGGCTACAATGAGCAGTTCTTC	CASSPLDRGYNEQFF
many	TRBJ1-4	TRBV4-2	TRBD1	TGTGCCAGCAGCCATGCGGACAGGTCCGGTCGGGAAAAACTGTTTTTT	CASSHADRSGREKLFF
few	TRBJ2-7	TRBV4-3	TRBD1	TGCGCCAGCAGCCAAGGGACAGGGGCCTCCTACGAGCAGTACTTC	CASSQGTGASYEQYF
.	TRBJ2-7	TRBV13	TRBD2	TGTGCCAGCAGCCGGACTAGCGGGGGGCTGTACGAGCAGTACTTC	CASSRTSGGLYEQYF
few	TRBJ2-2	TRBV5-1	.	TGCGCCAGCAGCTGGGGGAGCGGCGCGAACACCGGGGAGCTGTTTTTT	CASSWGSGANTGELFF
many	TRBJ2-3	TRBV12-3/TRBV12-4	TRBD2	TGTGCCAGCAGAAACGGGGGGGCCGTAGATACGCAGTATTTT	CASRNGGAVDTQYF
few	TRBJ1-2	TRBV6-6	.	TGTGCCAGCAGTTACTTTACAGGGTCTGGCTACACCTTC	CASSYFTGSGYTF
few	TRBJ2-2	TRBV5-1	.	TGCGCCAGCACAGACCGCTCAAACACCGGGGAGCTGTTTTTT	CASTDRSNTGELFF
many	TRBJ2-6	TRBV27	.	TGTGCCAGCAGATCGAACGGGGCCAACGTCCTGACTTTC	CASRSNGANVLTF
few	TRBJ2-5	TRBV27	TRBD2	TGTGCCAGTAGCAGCGGGCTAGCGGGTATTCAAGAGACCCAGTACTTC	CASSSGLAGIQETQYF
few	TRBJ1-6	TRBV25-1	TRBD1	TGTGCCAGCAGTGATACAGGGGATTCACCCCTCCACTTT	CASSDTGDSPLHF
many	TRBJ2-1	TRBV20-1	.	TGCAGTGCACACCCGGGACTCCAGATCTACAATGAGCAGTTCTTC	CSAHPGLQIYNEQFF
.	TRBJ2-7	TRBV29-1	.	TGCAGCGTGGGGGACGGCCGTCTCGAGCAGTACTTC	CSVGDGRLEQYF
few	TRBJ2-3	TRBV3-1	TRBD2	TGTGCCAGCAGCCGGGCGGGGGACGTAGATACGCAGTATTTT	CASSRAGDVDTQYF
few	TRBJ1-2	TRBV20-1	.	TGCAGTGCTAGCGGGGGCAACTATGGCTACACCTTC	CSASGGNYGYTF
.	TRBJ2-5	TRBV29-1	.	TGCAGCGTTGCGACGAACCAAGAGACCCAGTACTTC	CSVATNQETQYF
many	TRBJ1-6	TRBV9	TRBD1	TGTGCCAGCAGCCTGCGACAGGGAGGTGATTCACCCCTCCACTTT	CASSLRQGGDSPLHF
few	TRBJ2-1	TRBV12-3/TRBV12-4	TRBD2	TGTGCCAGCAGTAGCGAACTAGCGGGAGTCAACAATGAGCAGTTCTTC	CASSSELAGVNNEQFF
.	TRBJ2-1	TRBV18	TRBD2	TGTGCCAGCTCAACACAAATAGGAGCAGCGGGGGGAGGTGAGCAGTTCTTC	CASSTQIGAAGGGEQFF
many	TRBJ2-1	TRBV4-2	.	TGTGCCAGCAGCCAAGAAGGGCGGACCGGGGATGAGCAGTTCTTC	CASSQEGRTGDEQFF
few	TRBJ2-1	TRBV7-9	.	TGTGCCAGCAGTCAAACGAATGAGCAGTTCTTC	CASSQTNEQFF
few	TRBJ1-3	TRBV20-1	.	TGCAGTGCTAGAGGGGTCCGCTCTGGAAACACCATATATTTT	CSARGVRSGNTIYF
few	TRBJ2-2	TRBV5-1	TRBD1	TGCGCCAGCAGCTCCTCGACAGGGCGGGCCGGGGAGCTGTTTTTT	CASSSSTGRAGELFF
many	TRBJ2-2	TRBV5-6	.	TGTGCCAGCAGTTACAGTTTCACCGGGGAGCTGTTTTTT	CASSYSFTGELFF
many	TRBJ1-2	TRBV5-1	.	TGCGCCAGCAGCTTGGACAGACCAACTAACTATGGCTACACCTTC	CASSLDRPTNYGYTF
few	TRBJ2-2	TRBV28	.	TGTGCCAGCAGCCTTAATTGGGGGCGTCCCACTGGCTCGAACGGGGAGCTGTTTTTT	CASSLNWGRPTGSNGELFF
many	TRBJ2-4	TRBV5-5	TRBD2	TGTGCCAGCAGCTTGGCCCAAACGGGGGGACGGGGCCTCATTGCCAAAAACATTCAGTACTTC	CASSLAQTGGRGLIAKNIQYF
.	TRBJ2-4	TRBV7-8	.	TGTGCCAGCAGCTTAGTAATTTCCCAGGGAAGAGCCAAAAACATTCAGTACTTC	CASSLVISQGRAKNIQYF
.	TRBJ2-3	TRBV6-5	TRBD2	TGTGCCAGCAGTTACTTGGCTAGCGGGGGCCGAAGCACAGATACGCAGTATTTT	CASSYLASGGRSTDTQYF
.	TRBJ2-7	TRBV12-3/TRBV12-4	TRBD1	TGTGCCAGCAGTTCGGGACAGCCACGCGAGCAATACTTC	CASSSGQPREQYF
few	TRBJ2-2	TRBV12-3/TRBV12-4	.	TGTGCCAGCAGTCCTCTTAGGAACACCGGGGAGCTGTTTTTT	CASSPLRNTGELFF
.	TRBJ2-5	TRBV2	.	TGTGCCAGCAGTGAAGCAAATCTAGAGGGGGAGACCCAGTACTTC	CASSEANLEGETQYF
many	TRBJ2-5	TRBV20-1	TRBD2	TGCAGTGCTACCCCGGGAAGCGGGAGAACAGAGACCCAGTACTTC	CSATPGSGRTETQYF
many	TRBJ2-3	TRBV10-3	TRBD2	TGTGCCATCAGCCTTTCACTAGCGACTAGCACAGATACGCAGTATTTT	CAISLSLATSTDTQYF
few	TRBJ2-7	TRBV7-9	.	TGTGCCAGCAGCCCTCCCGCGGGACTCAACTACGAGCAGTACTTC	CASSPPAGLNYEQYF
few	TRBJ2-7	TRBV5-1	.	TGCGCCAGCAGCTTGGGACAGTTCTACGAGCAGTACTTC	CASSLGQFYEQYF
.	TRBJ2-1	TRBV4-2	.	TGTGCCAGCAGCCAAGTGATAAGGGGGTTGTACAATGAGCAGTTCTTC	CASSQVIRGLYNEQFF
.	TRBJ2-7	TRBV2	TRBD2	TGTGCCAGCAGTAATGGACTAGCGGGCTACGAGCAGTACTTC	CASSNGLAGYEQYF
many	TRBJ2-7	TRBV12-3/TRBV12-4	.	TGTGCCAGCAGTTTAGGGGCAGGGGCCATTTACGAGCAGTACTTC	CASSLGAGAIYEQYF
.	TRBJ1-4	TRBV20-1	.	TGCAGTGCTAGACGGGTGGGGACGCGCGGTGAAAAACTGTTTTTT	CSARRVGTRGEKLFF
.	TRBJ2-7	TRBV7-2	TRBD2	TGTGCCAGCAGCATAAGTAGGTCCGGGAGGTTCTCCTACGAGCAGTACTTC	CASSISRSGRFSYEQYF
.	TRBJ2-5	TRBV4-3	TRBD1	TGCGCCAGCAGCCAAGATAGCGCAGGGGGCGCAGAGACCCAGTACTTC	CASSQDSAGGAETQYF
.	TRBJ2-2	TRBV7-2	.	TGTGCCAGCAGCTTAGGGTTCGGCTATTTGAACACCGGGGAGCTGTTTTTT	CASSLGFGYLNTGELFF